This TCR beta chain was captured in a study of T cell responses to AZD1222 COVID-19 vaccine. Overall study findings and caveats: The breadth and depth of Spike-specific TCRs increased once two AZD1222 doses had been given.

With regard to this clone: The antigen is unknown.

Measured with immunoSEQ multiplex PCR; TCRdb has only the in-frame clones, and not every one. Found here are tens of thousands of clones, around 90% of them singletons; the top ten hold under 5%. The sequence derives from an adult who received the AZD1222 COVID-19 vaccine. Sequenced here: peripheral blood, sampled 28 days after the second AZD1222 dose.

CDR3 protein: CASRGGTAPYGYTF. The CDR3 DNA reads TGTGCCAGCAGGGGAGGGACAGCACCCTATGGCTACACCTTC. The gene calls are TRBV6-5 and TRBJ1-2; TRBD1 matches at 7 bases. CDR1 and CDR2 from the germline V gene are MNHEY and SVGAGI. This CDR3 is built from 14 residues. J lost 4 bases, V lost 6 bases, and 8 bases had no gene match.